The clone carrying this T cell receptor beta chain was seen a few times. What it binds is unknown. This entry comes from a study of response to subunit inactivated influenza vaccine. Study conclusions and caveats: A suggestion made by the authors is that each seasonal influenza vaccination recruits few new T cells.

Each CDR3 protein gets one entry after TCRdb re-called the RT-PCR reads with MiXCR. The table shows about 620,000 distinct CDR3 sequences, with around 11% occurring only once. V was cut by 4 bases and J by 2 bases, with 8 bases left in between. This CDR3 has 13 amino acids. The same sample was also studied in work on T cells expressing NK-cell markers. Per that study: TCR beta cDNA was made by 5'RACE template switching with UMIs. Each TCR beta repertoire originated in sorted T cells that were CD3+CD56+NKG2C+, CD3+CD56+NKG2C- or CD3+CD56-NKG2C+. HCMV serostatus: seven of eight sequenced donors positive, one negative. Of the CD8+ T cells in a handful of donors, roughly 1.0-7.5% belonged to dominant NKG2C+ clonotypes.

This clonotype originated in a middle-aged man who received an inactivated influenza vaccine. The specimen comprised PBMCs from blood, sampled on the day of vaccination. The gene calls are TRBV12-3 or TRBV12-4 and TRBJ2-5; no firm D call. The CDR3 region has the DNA TGTGCCAGCAGTTCGGTAGGACAAGAGACCCAGTACTTC. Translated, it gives CASSSVGQETQYF.